Listed here are 27 T cell receptor beta chains from one sample, sequenced in a study of T cell repertoires in cytomegalovirus infection. TCRdb analysed the reads with MiXCR anew, one entry per CDR3 protein. The top ten clones hold over 10% of a sample with approximately 770,000 distinct CDR3 sequences, 29% of them seen once. For these receptors, no antigen is known. Here the sequenced sample was cultured CD8+ T cells from PBMCs, taken from culture after CMV antigen stimulation. Receptors originate from a human donor in good health (CMV status not recorded). Some clones in this sample may be carry-over from other donors' samples.

Only a few counts were recorded for this clonotype. The V call is TRBV4-1, the J call TRBJ1-1, with a weak D call TRBD1 (5 bases). In germline, CDR1 is MGHRA, CDR2 YSYEKL. Deletions cut 4 bases from V and 5 bases from J, with 14 bases between. CDR3 length: 14 residues. The CDR3 sequence: CASSRTTGVTEAFF. The CDR3 bases are TGCGCCAGCAGCCGGACGACGGGGGTTACTGAAGCTTTCTTT.

This clonotype was recorded at least ten times. This rearrangement joins TRBV12-3 or TRBV12-4 to TRBJ2-7, with 12 bases aligning to TRBD1. V lost 4 bases, J lost 5 bases, and 12 bases stayed unmatched. The CDR3 is made up of 17 amino acids. The CDR3 DNA sequence: TGTGCCAGCAGTTCCCTTACCGGGACAGGGGGCTTCCACGAGCAGTACGTC. Translation gives CASSSLTGTGGFHEQYV.

This clonotype was seen many times. This rearrangement joins TRBV6-6 to TRBJ2-7; D unclear. This CDR3 is built from 15 residues. Trimming took off 0 bases at V and 2 bases at J, with 11 bases between the two ends. Per the germline V gene, CDR1 is MNHNY and CDR2 is SVGAGI (reference sequence). The CDR3 here is CASSYSLGPAYEQYF. Here the CDR3 DNA reads TGTGCCAGCAGTTACTCTTTAGGCCCGGCCTACGAGCAGTACTTC.

This clonotype occurred a few times. The chain has TRBV27 and TRBJ2-5; TRBD2 is a possible D gene (5 bases). V gave up 6 bases and J gave up 2 bases, with 13 bases separating them. CDR1 MNHEY and CDR2 SMNVEV come from the germline V gene (reference sequence). The CDR3 sequence is 14 residues long. This CDR3 is CASRLLGSQETQYF. The CDR3 DNA is TGTGCCAGCAGGCTACTAGGAAGTCAAGAGACCCAGTACTTC.

The CDR3 region has the DNA TGTGCCAGCAAGCCAGGGGACTCCTCTTCCTACGAGCAGTACGTC. This gives the protein CASKPGDSSSYEQYV. The chain recombines TRBV28 with TRBJ2-7; the D gene could be TRBD1 or TRBD2 (6 bases each). The CDR3 spans 15 residues. The ends were cut back, 7 bases at V and 1 base at J, with 17 bases in the middle. CDR1 MDHEN and CDR2 SYDVKM come from the germline V gene.

The chain couples TRBV13 to TRBJ2-6, with D possibly TRBD2 on 6 matching bases. Germline V lookup: CDR1 PRHDT, CDR2 FYEKMQ (reference sequence). The V end lost 5 bases, the J end lost 1 base, and 21 bases lay between the germline ends. This CDR3 contains 19 residues. CDR3 nucleotides: TGTGCCAGCAGCGTTTTCCTAGCGCCCACCCTTTCTGGGGCCAACGTCCTGACTTTC. As protein: CASSVFLAPTLSGANVLTF.

J is TRBJ2-2 and V is TRBV28; a possible D gene is TRBD2 (6 bases). CDR1 is MDHEN and CDR2 is SYDVKM in the germline V gene. CDR3 length: 16 amino acids. The V gene lost 3 bases and the J gene lost 5 bases, with 16 bases spanning the gap. CDR3 sequence (DNA): TGTGCCAGCAGTTTTCTCTTATCCCGGGGGACCGGGGAGCTGTTTTTT. It translates to CASSFLLSRGTGELFF.

There are a few counts of this clonotype. V and J are TRBV4-1 and TRBJ2-7; D may be TRBD2 (6 bases). Germline V lookup: CDR1 MGHRA, CDR2 YSYEKL. The ends were cut back, 3 bases at V and 7 bases at J, with 10 bases in the middle. The CDR3 consists of 12 residues. The CDR3 DNA is TGCGCCAGCAGCCACGGGAGTGGGGAGCAGTACTTC. Its translation: CASSHGSGEQYF.

This clonotype appeared a few times. The chain couples TRBV19 to TRBJ2-7, with no clear D. The germline CDR1 and CDR2 sequences are LNHDA and SQIVND (reference sequence). This CDR3 is built from 14 residues. V lost 0 bases, J lost 6 bases, and 12 bases lay in between. This chain's CDR3 is CASSIDLFFREQYF. CDR3 sequence (DNA): TGTGCCAGTAGTATAGATCTATTTTTCCGCGAGCAGTACTTC.

This clonotype was detected ten times or more. The chain employs TRBV5-4 and TRBJ2-2; 13 nucleotides match TRBD2. The trim removed 3 bases at V and 0 bases at J, leaving 2 bases unmatched. Germline assignment: CDR1 SGHNT and CDR2 YYREEE (reference sequence). The CDR3 consists of 17 residues. The CDR3 nucleotides read TGTGCCAGCAGCTCGGGACTAGCGGGGACGAACACCGGGGAGCTGTTTTTT. Its translation: CASSSGLAGTNTGELFF.

This clonotype showed up just a few times. The rearrangement uses TRBV14 and TRBJ2-7, with 9 nucleotides matching TRBD1. J lost 3 bases, V lost 5 bases, and 8 bases had no gene match. Germline V lookup: CDR1 SGHDN, CDR2 FVKESK. CDR3 length equals 15 residues. CDR3 region: CASSDPGTGIYEQYF. CDR3 bases: TGTGCCAGCAGCGACCCCGGGACAGGGATCTACGAGCAGTACTTC.

Here the CDR3 reads CASKAAFVDTEAFF. In DNA form, the CDR3 reads TGTGCCAGTAAGGCGGCCTTTGTGGACACTGAAGCTTTCTTT. V gene TRBV19 combines with J gene TRBJ1-1; D ambiguous. The length of the CDR3 is 14 residues. Trimming pared 7 bases from V and 3 bases from J, leaving 15 bases between. CDR1 LNHDA and CDR2 SQIVND come from the germline V gene (reference sequence).

The rearrangement uses TRBV6-5 and TRBJ1-1; D gene uncertain. V was cut by 1 base and J by 2 bases, with 8 bases left in between. The CDR3 consists of 14 residues. Germline V gene sequence: CDR1 MNHEY, CDR2 SVGAGI. The chain's CDR3 is CASSYFSANTEAFF. The CDR3 DNA reads TGTGCCAGCAGTTACTTTTCGGCAAACACTGAAGCTTTCTTT.

This clonotype came up a few times. The rearrangement links TRBV7-9 to TRBJ2-1, with 8 nucleotides matching TRBD2. This CDR3 contains 15 residues. CDR1 is SEHNR and CDR2 is FQNEAQ in the germline V gene (reference sequence). The trim removed 4 bases at V and 4 bases at J, leaving 6 bases unmatched. CDR3 nucleotides: TGTGCCAGCAGCTCCCGGGAGGGGGTTTACAATGAGCAGTTCTTC. Amino acids: CASSSREGVYNEQFF.

This clonotype was seen ten or more times. The chain couples TRBV6-1 to TRBJ1-5; TRBD1 might be the D (5 bases). CDR1 and CDR2 (germline): MNHNS, SASEGT. V was clipped by 7 bases and J by 0 bases, with 13 bases between them. The CDR3 totals 15 residues. The CDR3 DNA reads as TGTGCCAGCATATCAGGGATTCTTAGCAATCAGCCCCAGCATTTT. Amino acid sequence: CASISGILSNQPQHF.

The rearrangement uses TRBV5-6 and TRBJ1-2; the D is unclear. CDR1 and CDR2 (germline): SGHDT, YYEEEE. The CDR3 sequence is 15 residues long. The ends were cut back, 4 bases at V and 4 bases at J, with 17 bases in the middle. CDR3 nucleotide sequence: TGTGCCAGCAGCGTCGGCGCTGGCCACATCTATGGCTACACCTTC. This encodes CASSVGAGHIYGYTF.

The chain combines TRBV20-1 with TRBJ2-7, with 8 nucleotides matching TRBD2. Germline CDR1 DFQATT, CDR2 SNEGSKA (reference sequence). Trimming cost V 6 bases and J 4 bases; bases outside gene matches: 8. The CDR3 sequence is 13 residues long. The CDR3 nucleotides read TGCAGTGCCTTGGGTAGCGGGGTTTACGAGCAGTACTTC. Its protein product is CSALGSGVYEQYF.

For the CDR3, the DNA is TGCAGTGCTAGTCCTAACCCTTGGGAGGGCACTGAAGCTTTCTTT. This gives the protein CSASPNPWEGTEAFF. V is TRBV20-1 and J is TRBJ1-1; D not certain. Trimming stripped 3 bases from V and 4 bases from J, with 18 bases between. CDR1 is DFQATT and CDR2 is SNEGSKA in the germline V gene (reference sequence). The CDR3 is made up of 15 amino acids.

The J gene is TRBJ2-1, the V gene TRBV6-2 or TRBV6-3; D is uncertain. Germline CDR1 MNHEY, CDR2 SVGEGT. With 0 bases removed from V and 1 base from J, the gap between germline ends came to 13 bases. This CDR3 has 17 amino acids. The CDR3 coding sequence is TGTGCCAGCAGTTACTCGAAAAACGGGCCTTCCTACAATGAGCAGTTCTTC. Its protein product is CASSYSKNGPSYNEQFF.

This clonotype was counted only a few times. The gene calls are TRBV6-1 and TRBJ2-3, with 7 nucleotides matching TRBD2. Germline assignment: CDR1 MNHNS and CDR2 SASEGT. The V gene end was trimmed by 3 bases and the J gene end by 4 bases; junction bases not matched to a gene: 4. The CDR3 extends over 14 amino acids. This CDR3 is CASSDSAGADTQYF. DNA of the CDR3: TGTGCCAGCAGTGACTCCGCGGGAGCAGATACGCAGTATTTT.

This clonotype has only a few counts. This rearrangement joins TRBV5-1 to TRBJ2-4; 8 nucleotides agree with TRBD2. Germline trimming cut 5 bases from V and 4 bases from J; bases unmatched to any gene: 11. The CDR3 has 16 residues. Germline lookup yields CDR1 SGHRS and CDR2 YFSETQ. CDR3 region: CASRLHTSGQKNIQYF. CDR3 sequence (DNA): TGCGCCAGCAGACTCCATACTAGCGGACAAAAAAACATTCAGTACTTC.

The rearrangement uses TRBV6-2 or TRBV6-3 and TRBJ2-7; maybe TRBD1 (5 bases). Deletions cut 6 bases from V and 3 bases from J, with 15 bases between. Germline V CDR1 and CDR2: MNHEY, SVGEGT. The CDR3 spans 14 residues. The CDR3 DNA sequence: TGTGCCAGCAGACGACAGCCCTCGGGCTACGAGCAGTACGTC. Amino acid sequence: CASRRQPSGYEQYV.

This clonotype was found a few times. This chain joins TRBV4-1 and TRBJ2-7; D gene unclear. CDR3 length: 12 amino acids. CDR1 and CDR2 from the germline V gene are MGHRA and YSYEKL. V lost 1 base, J lost 6 bases, and 7 bases lay in between. The CDR3 reads CASSQGDLEQYF. DNA of the CDR3: TGCGCCAGCAGCCAAGGGGATCTCGAGCAGTACTTC.

Ten or more counts support this clonotype. This sequence joins TRBV7-8 and TRBJ1-1, with 7 nucleotides matching TRBD1. Unmatched junction bases numbered 9, after V lost 0 bases and J lost 5 bases. The germline CDR1 and CDR2 sequences are SGHVS and FQNEAQ. CDR3 size: 16 residues. The CDR3 DNA is TGTGCCAGCAGCTTAGCGGAAGAGCCGACAGGGACTGAAGCTTTCTTT. Translating it yields CASSLAEEPTGTEAFF.

This clonotype was found once. The chain joins TRBV6-2 or TRBV6-3 to TRBJ2-1; TRBD1 matches at 8 bases. Germline V lookup: CDR1 MNHEY, CDR2 SVGEGT. There are 17 residues in the CDR3. Trimming took 0 bases from V and 2 from J; bases not matched to a gene: 6. The CDR3: CASSYSPGGSTYNEQFF. The DNA for the CDR3 is TGTGCCAGCAGTTACTCGCCAGGGGGCTCGACCTACAATGAGCAGTTCTTC.

The chain recombines TRBV15 with TRBJ1-1; no clear D. CDR1 and CDR2 (germline): LNHNV, YYDKDF (reference sequence). V was pared by 5 bases and J by 0 bases, with 7 bases between. The CDR3 runs 13 residues. This CDR3 is CATSLCVNTEAFF. The DNA of the CDR3 is TGTGCCACCAGCTTGTGCGTGAACACTGAAGCTTTCTTT.

The chain recombines TRBV12-3 or TRBV12-4 with TRBJ2-2, with 7 bases aligning to TRBD2. This CDR3 has 16 amino acids. V gave up 6 bases and J gave up 5 bases; unmatched junction bases: 12. In DNA, the CDR3 is TGTGCCAGCAGCCCCTCTCACGGGGGGTATACCGGGGAGCTGTTTTTT. Translation: CASSPSHGGYTGELFF.